What follows describes a single TCR beta chain. Its matching antigen is unknown. This entry is derived from a study of shared clonotypes between healthy human individuals. Study-wide results and caveats: Only blood samples were collected, and tissue repertoires likely differ. In contrast to clonotypes shared by all four donors, non-shared clonotypes had lower generation probabilities.

Naive CD8 populations comprised CD45RO-negative cells positively selected for CCR7, excluding terminally differentiated effector memory CD45RA+ cells. Assay execution took place at the deep level. Clones were read by immunoSEQ multiplex PCR, and TCRdb kept only the in-frame ones, dropping some. Among approximately 2,000,000 clones listed, roughly 93% were seen once. The CDR3 has 16 residues. In germline, CDR1 is MNHEY, CDR2 SVGAGI. V dropped 4 bases and J dropped 7; count of bases not matched to a gene: 13. The clonotype comes from a man aged 18-30 years in good health. Some clones in this sample may be carry-over from other donors' samples. The chain employs TRBV6-5 and TRBJ2-1, with 7 bases aligning to TRBD2. Specimen: naive CD8+ T cells from PBMCs. CDR3 sequence reads: CASSSLAGALPNEQFF. Here the CDR3 DNA reads TGTGCCAGCAGTTCCTTGGCGGGAGCGCTCCCGAATGAGCAGTTCTTC.